The T cell receptor beta chain under discussion was sequenced for a study of blood T cells in healthy people across ages (dated by TCRdb to between 2014 and 2017). Describing the broader study: In model experiments, template switching captured about one uniquely barcoded TCR beta cDNA molecule for every two T cells. Using deep sequencing normalized with unique cDNA molecular identifiers, the study measured how TCR beta repertoire diversity changes with age. Donors of different ages were randomly distributed across sequencing lanes to avoid experimental bias. The donors were split into four age groups: young (average 16 years), middle-aged (over 35), aged (more than 55) and long-lived (roughly 77). Two additional independent replicas of 1 million unique cDNA reads from the same blood draw were analyzed for two donors (one aged 18 to 30 and one aged 80 or older).

The CDR3 holds 14 amino acids from the cysteine to the phenylalanine. Just CDR3 DNA is preserved here, 42 bases in frame from base 1. Trimming removed 5 bases from V and 2 bases from J; the gene matches leave 9 bases unexplained. From the germline V gene (reference sequence), CDR1 is DFQATT and CDR2 is SNEGSKA. Systemically healthy Caucasian individuals from Russia, 39 in total and aged about 6 to 95 years, were included as donors. Each donor gave 8 to 10 milliliters of peripheral blood, collected into EDTA-treated Vacutainer tubes. PBMCs were isolated by Ficoll-Paque density-gradient centrifugation, with at least 6 million obtained per sample. Total RNA was extracted from PBMCs with Trizol reagent, with at least 6 micrograms obtained per sample. Naive CD45RAhigh/CD27high T cell percentages were measured by flow cytometry on a PBMC aliquot from every donor. In this sample, this clonotype turned up many times. This clone's antigen is unknown. No per-base quality is available; no much larger clone lies one base away.

The library relied on 5' RACE. TCRdb shows the sequencer as Illumina HiSeq 2500. A second about 7 to 11 cycle PCR used a sample-barcoded 5' primer and a J-beta primer mix. A template-switch 5' adaptor carrying 12 random nucleotides introduced a unique molecular identifier onto each TCR beta cDNA molecule. Each sample yielded at least 2.5 million CDR3-containing paired-end reads. All of the RNA was converted into first-strand cDNA using the Mint cDNA synthesis kit, with a TRBC-specific oligonucleotide serving as the primer. Following uracil-DNA glycosylase treatment, all cDNA underwent a first 18-cycle PCR with the universal primers M1SS and BC2_uni_R. For the original study's pipeline: Each sample was normalized by randomly selecting 1 million high-quality reads, each carrying a distinct molecular identifier. Reads sharing molecular identifiers were discarded rather than binned into consensus sequences. CDR3 identification, clonotype clustering and error correction used MiTCR with a Q25 quality threshold and the strictest error-elimination algorithm. A nonparametric unseen species model with Euler transformation was used to estimate a lower bound on total TCR beta diversity. TCRdb trimmed the raw reads at Q25, called clones with MiXCR and kept productive beta chains. CDR3 protein duplicates are merged, each entry listing the most common genes and DNA. The V and J calls shown here were made by TCRdb, not taken from the authors' results. The sample contains 850,000 or so distinct CDR3 sequences, about 28% of them found a single time. 17% of the sample lies in the top ten.

Results and caveats for the whole study, not just this receptor: Bulk unsorted PBMC profiling prevented conclusive comparison of naive and antigen-experienced compartments. Compared with the aged group, the long-lived group had more naive CD4+ T cells, fewer expanded clones and increased TCR diversity, suggesting age selection. There was a strong correlation between observed TCR beta diversity and the percentage of naive T cells measured by flow cytometry. Observed TCR beta diversity per million T cells fell roughly linearly with age, and a significant reduction was already apparent by age roughly 40. Estimates of total diversity from one million sequenced T cells were regarded as lower bounds and underestimates. Because the CMV infection status of the donors was unknown, age-related changes in expanded clonotypes may potentially have been confounded.

The source is a woman older than 75 in good health. The chain is assembled from TRBV20-1 and TRBJ2-7; TRBD1 agrees with 7 junctional bases. Material for sequencing was blood. The DNA sequence reads TGCAGTGCTCCCAAGGGGGCCCTTCCCTACGAGCAGTACTTC. Its protein is CSAPKGALPYEQYF.